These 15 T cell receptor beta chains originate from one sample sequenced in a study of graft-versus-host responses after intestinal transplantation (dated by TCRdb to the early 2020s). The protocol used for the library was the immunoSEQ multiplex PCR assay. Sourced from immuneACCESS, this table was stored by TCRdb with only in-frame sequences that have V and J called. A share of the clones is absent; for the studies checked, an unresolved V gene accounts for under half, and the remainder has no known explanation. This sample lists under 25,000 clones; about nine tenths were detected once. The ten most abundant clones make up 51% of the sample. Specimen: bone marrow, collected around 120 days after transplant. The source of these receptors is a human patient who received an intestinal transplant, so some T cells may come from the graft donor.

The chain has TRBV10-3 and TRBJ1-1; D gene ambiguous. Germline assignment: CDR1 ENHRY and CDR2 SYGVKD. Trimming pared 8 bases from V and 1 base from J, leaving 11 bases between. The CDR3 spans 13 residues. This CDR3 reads CAIALSPNTEAFF. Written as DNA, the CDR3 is TGTGCCATCGCCCTGAGCCCGAACACTGAAGCTTTCTTT.

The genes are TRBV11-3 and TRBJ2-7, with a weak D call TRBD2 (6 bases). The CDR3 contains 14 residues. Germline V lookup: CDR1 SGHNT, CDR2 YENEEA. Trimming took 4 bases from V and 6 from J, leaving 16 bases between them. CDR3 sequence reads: CASSYAAGLAEQYF. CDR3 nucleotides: TGTGCCAGCAGCTATGCTGCGGGACTCGCCGAGCAGTACTTC.

The CDR3 nucleotides are TGTGCCAGCAGTTTGACGGGAAACGGGGAGCTGTTTTTT. Its translation: CASSLTGNGELFF. The chain employs TRBV27 and TRBJ2-2; D might be TRBD2 (5 bases). V gave up 3 bases and J gave up 7 bases, with 9 bases separating them. The CDR3 contains 13 residues. Germline CDR1 is MNHEY and CDR2 is SMNVEV (reference sequence).

For the CDR3, the DNA is TGTGCCAGCATTCCGGGACAGGGCCTCCGCGAGCAGTACTTC. Translated, it gives CASIPGQGLREQYF. The chain recombines TRBV6-6 with TRBJ2-7; 9 nucleotides align to TRBD1. The V segment lost 7 bases and the J segment 6 bases; nucleotides outside the gene matches: 10. Germline V gene data show CDR1 as MNHNY and CDR2 as SVGAGI (reference sequence). The CDR3 loop spans 14 amino acids.

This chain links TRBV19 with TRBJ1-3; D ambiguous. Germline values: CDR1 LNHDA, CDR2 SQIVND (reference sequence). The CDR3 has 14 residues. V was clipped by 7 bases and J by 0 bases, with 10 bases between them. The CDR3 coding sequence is TGTGCCAGTACTAGCACGAGCTCTGGAAACACCATATATTTT. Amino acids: CASTSTSSGNTIYF. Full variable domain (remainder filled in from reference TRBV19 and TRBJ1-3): DGGITQSPKYLFRKEGQNVTLSCEQNLNHDAMYWYRQDPGQGLRLIYYSQIVNDFQKGDIAEGYSVSREKKESFPLTVTSAQKNPTAFYLCASTSTSSGNTIYFGEGSWLTVV.

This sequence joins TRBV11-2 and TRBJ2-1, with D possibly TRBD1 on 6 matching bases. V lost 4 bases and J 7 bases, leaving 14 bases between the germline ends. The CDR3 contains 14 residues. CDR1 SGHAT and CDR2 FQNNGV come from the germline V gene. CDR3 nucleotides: TGTGCCAGCAGCTCCCTCGGACAGTATAATGAGCAGTTCTTC. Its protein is CASSSLGQYNEQFF. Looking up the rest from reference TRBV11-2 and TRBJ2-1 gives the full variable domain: EAGVAQSPRYKIIEKRQSVAFWCNPISGHATLYWYQQILGQGPKLLIQFQNNGVVDDSQLPKDRFSAERLKGVDSTLKIQPAKLEDSAVYLCASSSLGQYNEQFFGPGTRLTVL.

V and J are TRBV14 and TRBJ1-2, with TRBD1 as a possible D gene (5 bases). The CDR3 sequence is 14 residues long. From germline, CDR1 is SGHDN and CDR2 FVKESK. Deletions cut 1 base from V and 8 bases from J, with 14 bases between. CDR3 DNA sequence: TGTGCCAGCAGCCAAGCGCGGGCAGGGCCGGGCTACACCTTC. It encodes CASSQARAGPGYTF. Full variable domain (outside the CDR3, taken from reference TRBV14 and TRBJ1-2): EAGVTQFPSHSVIEKGQTVTLRCDPISGHDNLYWYRRVMGKEIKFLLHFVKESKQDESGMPNNRFLAERTGGTYSTLKVQPAELEDSGVYFCASSQARAGPGYTFGSGTRLTVV.

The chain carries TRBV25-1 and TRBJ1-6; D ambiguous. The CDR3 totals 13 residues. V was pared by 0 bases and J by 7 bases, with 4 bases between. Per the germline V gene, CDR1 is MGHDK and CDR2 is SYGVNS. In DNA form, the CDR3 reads TGTGCCAGCAGTGAATATTTAAATTCACCCCTCCACTTT. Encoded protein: CASSEYLNSPLHF.

CDR3 coding DNA: TGTGCCTTACTTCAGGGGAACGAGCAGTACTTC. Its protein is CALLQGNEQYF. The chain employs TRBV2 and TRBJ2-7; D might be TRBD1 (6 bases). The V gene lost 11 bases and the J gene lost 5 bases, with 13 bases spanning the gap. This CDR3 comprises 11 residues. Germline CDR1 is SNHLY and CDR2 is FYNNEI.

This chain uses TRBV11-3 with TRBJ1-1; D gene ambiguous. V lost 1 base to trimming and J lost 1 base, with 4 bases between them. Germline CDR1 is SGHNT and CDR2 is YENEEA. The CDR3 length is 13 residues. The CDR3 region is CASSLVANTEAFF. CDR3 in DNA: TGTGCCAGCAGCTTAGTCGCGAACACTGAAGCTTTCTTT.

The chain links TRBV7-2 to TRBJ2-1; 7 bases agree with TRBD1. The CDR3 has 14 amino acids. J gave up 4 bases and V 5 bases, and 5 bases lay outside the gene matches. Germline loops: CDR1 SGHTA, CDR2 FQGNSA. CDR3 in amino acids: CASSQGGGYNEQFF. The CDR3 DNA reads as TGTGCCAGCAGCCAAGGGGGCGGTTACAATGAGCAGTTCTTC.

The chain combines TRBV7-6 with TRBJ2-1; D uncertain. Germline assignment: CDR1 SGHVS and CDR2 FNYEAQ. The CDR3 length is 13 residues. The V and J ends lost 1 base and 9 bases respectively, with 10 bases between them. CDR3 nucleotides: TGTGCCAGCAGCTTAGGGACCCCCAGTGAGCAGTTCTTC. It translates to CASSLGTPSEQFF.

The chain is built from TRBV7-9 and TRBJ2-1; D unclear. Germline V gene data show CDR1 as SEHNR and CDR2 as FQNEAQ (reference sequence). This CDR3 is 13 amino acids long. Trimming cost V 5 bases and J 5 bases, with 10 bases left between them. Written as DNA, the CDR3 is TGTGCCAGCAGCGCCGTAGGGAACAATGAGCAGTTCTTC. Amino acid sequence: CASSAVGNNEQFF. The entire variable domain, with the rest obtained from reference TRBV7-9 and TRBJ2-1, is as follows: DTGVSQNPRHKITKRGQNVTFRCDPISEHNRLYWYRQTLGQGPEFLTYFQNEAQLEKSRLLSDRFSAERPKGSFSTLEIQRTEQGDSAMYLCASSAVGNNEQFFGPGTRLTVL.

The CDR3, as DNA: TGTGCCAGTAGTTCGGACAGGGGCGCTGGTAACACTGAAGCTTTCTTT. It specifies CASSSDRGAGNTEAFF. The chain uses TRBV19 and TRBJ1-1; TRBD1 aligns across 9 bases. V was clipped by 5 bases and J by 2 bases; unmatched bases: 9. Looked up from germline, CDR1 is LNHDA and CDR2 is SQIVND (reference sequence). This CDR3 is 16 amino acids long.

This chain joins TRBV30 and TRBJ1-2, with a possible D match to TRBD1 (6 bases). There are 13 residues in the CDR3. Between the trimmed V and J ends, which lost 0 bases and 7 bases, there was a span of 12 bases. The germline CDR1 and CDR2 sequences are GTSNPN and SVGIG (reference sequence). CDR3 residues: CAWSVTGMGGYTF. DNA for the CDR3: TGTGCCTGGAGTGTAACAGGGATGGGTGGCTACACCTTC.